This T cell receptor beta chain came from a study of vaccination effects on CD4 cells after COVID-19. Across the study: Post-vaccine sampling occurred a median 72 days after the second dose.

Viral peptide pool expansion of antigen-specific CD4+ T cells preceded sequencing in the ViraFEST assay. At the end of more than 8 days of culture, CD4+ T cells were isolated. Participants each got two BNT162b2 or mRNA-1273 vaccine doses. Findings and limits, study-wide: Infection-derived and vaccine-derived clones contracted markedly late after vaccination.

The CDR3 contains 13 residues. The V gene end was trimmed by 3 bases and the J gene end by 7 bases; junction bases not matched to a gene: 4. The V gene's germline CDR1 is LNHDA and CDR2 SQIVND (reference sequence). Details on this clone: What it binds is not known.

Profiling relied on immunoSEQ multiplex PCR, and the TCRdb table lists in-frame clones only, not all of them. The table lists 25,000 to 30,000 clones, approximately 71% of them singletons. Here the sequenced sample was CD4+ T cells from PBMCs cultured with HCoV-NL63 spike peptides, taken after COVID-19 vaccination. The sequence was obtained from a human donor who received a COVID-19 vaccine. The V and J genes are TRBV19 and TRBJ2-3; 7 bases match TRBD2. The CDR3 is CASSIRGVNTQYF. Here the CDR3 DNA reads TGTGCCAGTAGTATTCGGGGGGTAAATACGCAGTATTTT.